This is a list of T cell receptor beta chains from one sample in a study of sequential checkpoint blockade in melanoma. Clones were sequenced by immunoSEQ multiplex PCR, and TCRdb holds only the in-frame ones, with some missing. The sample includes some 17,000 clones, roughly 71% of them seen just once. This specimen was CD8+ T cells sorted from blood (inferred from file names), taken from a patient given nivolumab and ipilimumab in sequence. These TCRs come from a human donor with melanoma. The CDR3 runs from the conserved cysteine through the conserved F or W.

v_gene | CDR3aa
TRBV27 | CASRAPNTGELFF
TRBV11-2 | CASSQFGSGQGKIDYTF
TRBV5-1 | CASSFGQGGYEQYF
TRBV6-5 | CASSITSGGAYEQYF
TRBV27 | CASSLTTTSTDTQYF
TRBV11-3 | CASSGRTGAFLSDTQYF
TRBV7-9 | CASSLMGQGGHEQYF
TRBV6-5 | CASSETAGLETQYF
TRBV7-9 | CASSPGTASQETQYF
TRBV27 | CASSLTSVNEKLFF
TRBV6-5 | CASSYSSGGKLFF
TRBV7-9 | CASSLVSGNTEAFF
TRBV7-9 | CASSFLDRGGTGELFF
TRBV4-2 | CASSLTPLADTDTQYF
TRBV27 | CASSPGTGGDNSPLHF
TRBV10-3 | CAISDSGLAGYNEQFF
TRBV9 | CASSSWTGTDTQYF
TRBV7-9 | CASSPEDWGETQYF
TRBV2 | CASSEVVNTEAFF
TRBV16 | CASSQWGGSRGYRYNEQFF
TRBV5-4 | CASSLGLGTVLSGYTF
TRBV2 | CASSESGGGYGYTF
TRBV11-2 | CASSPEYSAAHEQYF
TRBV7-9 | CASSFSGENQPQHF
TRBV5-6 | CASSSGLVRYEQYF
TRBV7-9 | CASSPGTSEAFF
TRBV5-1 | CASNNYRDSYNEQFF
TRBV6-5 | CASTGLTGELFF
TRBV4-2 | CASSQDIPAGGINEQFF
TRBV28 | CASSFRFSYNSPLHF
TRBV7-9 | CASSPGGGVIETQYF
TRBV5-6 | CASSSEGYKNTEAFF
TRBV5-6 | CASSLWSYEQYF
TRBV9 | CASSVASPNEQFF
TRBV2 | CASSQTGEQFF
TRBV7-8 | CASSLAGGGNEAFF
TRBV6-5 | CASRGGSGELFF
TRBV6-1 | CATGTALGYTF
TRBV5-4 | CASSPRTGLNTEAFF
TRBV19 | CASSMWLAGGLSYNEQFF
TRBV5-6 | CASSGGFGEQYF
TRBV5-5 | CASRQAGGLYEQYF
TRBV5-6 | CASSLTGHTEAFF
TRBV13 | CASSRWETGSYEQYF
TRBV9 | CASSASRRGCCQPQHF
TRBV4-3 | CASSQDWSVSYNEQFF
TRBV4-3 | CASSQGSTGDYEQYF
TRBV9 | CASSVSGSNTGELFF
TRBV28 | CASSRNEQFF
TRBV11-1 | CASSPSQGRMTYEQYF
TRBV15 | CATSQTGASYEQYF
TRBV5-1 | CASSPDTFSYEQYF
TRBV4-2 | CASSQDEGANQPQHF
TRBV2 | CASSELSDEQFF